These 32 T cell receptor beta chains came from one sample sequenced in a study of T cell repertoires in cytomegalovirus infection. No antigen has been identified for these receptors. Using its own MiXCR run on the reads, TCRdb lists one record per CDR3 protein. The table includes about 740,000 distinct CDR3 sequences, 33% detected once. The sample was cultured PBMCs, taken from culture after CMV antigen stimulation. The receptors were sampled from a human donor in good health (CMV status not recorded). Some clones in this sample may be carry-over from other donors' samples.

This chain links TRBV2 with TRBJ2-7; maybe TRBD2 (6 bases). Germline-derived CDR1 and CDR2 are SNHLY and FYNNEI. CDR3 length: 11 residues. V lost 7 bases and J 6 bases, leaving 10 bases between the germline ends. CDR3: CASTMGGEQYF. DNA for the CDR3: TGTGCCAGCACCATGGGGGGCGAGCAGTACTTC.

The sample holds a few counts of this clonotype. Here the CDR3 reads CASSEYQGVGSGNTIYF. CDR3 coding DNA: TGTGCCAGCAGTGAATACCAAGGGGTTGGCTCTGGAAACACCATATATTTT. This chain uses TRBV25-1 with TRBJ1-3; tentative D call: TRBD1 (5 bases). CDR1 MGHDK and CDR2 SYGVNS come from the germline V gene. The CDR3 totals 17 residues. V was clipped by 0 bases and J by 0 bases, with 12 bases between them.

This clonotype has a handful of counts. The V and J genes are TRBV14 and TRBJ2-5; D is possibly TRBD2 (5 bases). There are 14 residues in the CDR3. CDR1 is SGHDN and CDR2 is FVKESK in the germline V gene. V dropped 4 bases and J dropped 4 bases, with 13 bases sitting between them. CDR3 loop: CASSLLWGVETQYF. The CDR3 region has the DNA TGTGCCAGCAGCCTACTTTGGGGAGTAGAGACCCAGTACTTC. Full variable domain (outside the CDR3, taken from reference TRBV14 and TRBJ2-5): EAGVTQFPSHSVIEKGQTVTLRCDPISGHDNLYWYRRVMGKEIKFLLHFVKESKQDESGMPNNRFLAERTGGTYSTLKVQPAELEDSGVYFCASSLLWGVETQYFGPGTRLLVL.

The chain employs TRBV18 and TRBJ2-5; no clear D. This CDR3 has 13 amino acids. The V gene's germline CDR1 is KGHSH and CDR2 LQKENI. Trimming removed 0 bases from V and 5 bases from J, with 7 bases in between. In nucleotides, the CDR3 is TGTGCCAGCTCACCACCGGTCATGGAGACCCAGTACTTC. It specifies CASSPPVMETQYF.

The gene calls are TRBV12-5 and TRBJ2-5; D gene uncertain. The CDR3 is 16 residues long. The V end lost 4 bases, the J end lost 4 bases, and 19 bases lay between the germline ends. Germline assignment: CDR1 LGHNT and CDR2 FRNRAP. The CDR3 coding sequence is TGTGCTAGTGGTTCCGCCCGACGGGTGCCAGGAGAGACCCAGTACTTC. Translating gives CASGSARRVPGETQYF. Full variable domain (missing parts from reference TRBV12-5 and TRBJ2-5): DARVTQTPRHKVTEMGQEVTMRCQPILGHNTVFWYRQTMMQGLELLAYFRNRAPLDDSGMPKDRFSAEMPDATLATLKIQPSEPRDSAVYFCASGSARRVPGETQYFGPGTRLLVL.

This clonotype was detected a few times. V and J are TRBV28 and TRBJ1-2; TRBD1 agrees at 10 bases. Germline values: CDR1 MDHEN, CDR2 SYDVKM. V was clipped by 6 bases and J by 0 bases; unmatched bases: 4. The CDR3 totals 15 residues. Here the CDR3 reads CASRVGTGANYGYTF. The DNA of the CDR3 is TGTGCCAGCAGAGTCGGGACAGGGGCTAACTATGGCTACACCTTC.

This clonotype was seen only a few times. The rearrangement uses TRBV15 and TRBJ2-3; maybe TRBD2 (5 bases). This CDR3 spans 12 amino acids. V was clipped by 8 bases and J by 5 bases, with 11 bases between them. Germline CDR1 and CDR2: LNHNV and YYDKDF (reference sequence). The CDR3 sequence: CATGGKGDTQYF. The CDR3 DNA reads TGTGCCACCGGAGGTAAAGGAGATACGCAGTATTTT. The full variable domain, completed using reference TRBV15 and TRBJ2-3, is DAMVIQNPRYQVTQFGKPVTLSCSQTLNHNVMYWYQQKSSQAPKLLFHYYDKDFNNEADTPDNFQSRRPNTSFCFLDIRSPGLGDTAMYLCATGGKGDTQYFGPGTRLTVL.

The rearrangement links TRBV12-3 or TRBV12-4 to TRBJ1-4, with a tentative D call TRBD1 (5 bases). CDR3 length: 19 residues. Trimming removed 4 bases at V and 0 bases at J, with 21 bases between. For the CDR3, the DNA is TGTGCCAGCAGTTCTCAATACGGGGCCGGGTGGGCAACTAATGAAAAACTGTTTTTT. Translating gives CASSSQYGAGWATNEKLFF.

The chain combines TRBV19 with TRBJ1-2; D ambiguous. Trimming pared 4 bases from V and 2 bases from J, leaving 11 bases between. Germline CDR1 and CDR2: LNHDA and SQIVND (reference sequence). The CDR3 extends over 14 amino acids. The CDR3 region is CASSKMDGNYGYTF. The CDR3 DNA reads TGTGCCAGTAGTAAAATGGACGGGAACTATGGCTACACCTTC.

This clonotype was counted between two and nine times. The chain has TRBV15 and TRBJ2-5; 14 bases align to TRBD2. This CDR3 contains 20 residues. CDR1 is LNHNV, CDR2 YYDKDF, per germline (reference sequence). Germline trimming cut 2 bases from V and 9 bases from J; bases unmatched to any gene: 20. The chain's CDR3 is CATSRSAGLAGVAILGAQYF. CDR3 coding DNA: TGTGCCACCAGCAGATCTGCGGGACTAGCGGGAGTGGCGATACTGGGGGCCCAGTACTTC.

The chain has TRBV12-3 or TRBV12-4 and TRBJ1-1; maybe TRBD1 (6 bases). Trimming took 6 bases from V and 3 from J, leaving 14 bases between them. The CDR3 spans 14 residues. The CDR3 DNA reads as TGTGCCAGCAGGCGGGGGGGCGGCTACACTGAAGCTTTCTTT. As protein: CASRRGGGYTEAFF.

The chain recombines TRBV18 with TRBJ2-2; D gene uncertain. Germline CDR1 and CDR2: KGHSH and LQKENI. This CDR3 has 14 residues. Trimming removed 1 base at V and 1 base at J, with 4 bases between. The CDR3 region has the DNA TGTGCCAGCTCACCACAGCAGAACACCGGGGAGCTGTTTTTT. Translated: CASSPQQNTGELFF.

V is TRBV6-2 or TRBV6-3 and J is TRBJ2-7; D might be TRBD2 (5 bases). CDR3 length equals 16 residues. Trimming pared 6 bases from V and 2 bases from J, leaving 20 bases between. The germline V gene encodes CDR1 MNHEY and CDR2 SVGEGT. This CDR3 is CASRSPLGGPTYEQYF. CDR3 bases: TGTGCCAGCAGATCCCCTCTTGGAGGACCCACCTACGAGCAGTACTTC.

V usage is TRBV7-2 and J usage is TRBJ2-5; TRBD1 matches at 7 bases. The CDR3 extends over 15 amino acids. The trim removed 5 bases at V and 7 bases at J, leaving 13 bases unmatched. Germline CDR1 and CDR2: SGHTA and FQGNSA. CDR3: CASSPRDSPTRTQYF. In DNA form, the CDR3 reads TGTGCCAGCAGCCCGAGGGACAGCCCAACAAGGACCCAGTACTTC.

This clonotype was detected only once. The chain employs TRBV11-2 and TRBJ2-5; D is tentatively TRBD1 or TRBD2 (6 bases each). Germline values: CDR1 SGHAT, CDR2 FQNNGV. The CDR3 is made up of 14 amino acids. Trimming left V 3 bases short and J 5 bases short, with 13 bases between. CDR3 in amino acids: CASSFIGGAETQYF. The CDR3 DNA sequence: TGTGCCAGCAGCTTCATCGGGGGCGCGGAGACCCAGTACTTC.

This clonotype was seen a handful of times. The chain combines TRBV7-2 with TRBJ2-7; no clear D gene. CDR3 size: 15 residues. Germline CDR1 is SGHTA and CDR2 is FQGNSA. V was cut by 1 base and J by 2 bases, with 12 bases left in between. The CDR3 DNA follows: TGTGCCAGCAGCTTAGGACCCTTATCCCCCTACGAGCAGTACTTC. Translation gives CASSLGPLSPYEQYF.

V gene TRBV5-4 combines with J gene TRBJ2-3; 10 bases are a match to TRBD2. V lost 4 bases and J lost 1; bases outside the gene matches: 6. Germline lookup yields CDR1 SGHNT and CDR2 YYREEE (reference sequence). There are 16 residues in the CDR3. CDR3 protein: CASSTYSGGRTDTQYF. The CDR3 DNA follows: TGTGCCAGCAGCACCTATAGCGGGGGGCGCACAGATACGCAGTATTTT.

V usage is TRBV12-3 or TRBV12-4 and J usage is TRBJ2-1, with 9 bases matching TRBD2. Losses at the gene ends were 6 bases for V and 10 bases for J; bases not matched to a gene: 10. CDR3 size: 14 residues. In DNA form, the CDR3 reads TGTGCCAGCAGCCCCGGGACTAGCCTGGGAGAGCAGTTCTTC. It codes for CASSPGTSLGEQFF.

This rearrangement joins TRBV2 to TRBJ2-7; 8 bases align to TRBD2. Germline CDR1 is SNHLY and CDR2 is FYNNEI. Germline trimming cut 9 bases from V and 5 bases from J; bases unmatched to any gene: 9. This CDR3 has 13 amino acids. The CDR3 here is CASRAGEAHEQYF. The DNA of the CDR3 is TGTGCCAGTCGAGCGGGAGAAGCCCACGAGCAGTACTTC.

This chain connects TRBV7-6 to TRBJ1-6; D may be TRBD1 (5 bases). The V end was cut by 2 bases, the J end by 5 bases, with 7 bases between. This CDR3 spans 14 amino acids. Looked up from germline, CDR1 is SGHVS and CDR2 is FNYEAQ. The CDR3 reads CASSLRGDNSPLHF. The CDR3 region has the DNA TGTGCCAGCAGCTTAAGGGGAGATAATTCACCCCTCCACTTT. The whole variable domain, filled in from reference TRBV7-6 and TRBJ1-6, reads GAGVSQSPRYKVTKRGQDVALRCDPISGHVSLYWYRQALGQGPEFLTYFNYEAQQDKSGLPNDRFSAERPEGSISTLTIQRTEQRDSAMYRCASSLRGDNSPLHFGNGTRLTVT.

This clonotype was found a few times. The CDR3 nucleotides read TGCGCCAGCAGCCAAGACCCGGGAACACTTAATGAAAAACTGTTTTTT. It codes for CASSQDPGTLNEKLFF. This sequence joins TRBV4-1 and TRBJ1-4; the D is unclear. This CDR3 comprises 16 residues. Trimming stripped 0 bases from V and 4 bases from J, with 12 bases between. Germline V CDR1 and CDR2: MGHRA, YSYEKL.

This clonotype was detected many times. The CDR3 sequence: CASTQGRGYEQYF. The CDR3 DNA reads as TGTGCCAGCACTCAGGGGCGCGGATACGAGCAGTACTTC. This chain links TRBV7-6 with TRBJ2-7; maybe TRBD1 (6 bases). Trimming took 7 bases from V and 4 from J, leaving 14 bases between them. From germline, CDR1 is SGHVS and CDR2 FNYEAQ. This CDR3 comprises 13 residues. Combining the CDR3 with reference TRBV7-6 and TRBJ2-7 gives the whole variable domain GAGVSQSPRYKVTKRGQDVALRCDPISGHVSLYWYRQALGQGPEFLTYFNYEAQQDKSGLPNDRFSAERPEGSISTLTIQRTEQRDSAMYRCASTQGRGYEQYFGPGTRLTVT.

This clonotype was found a few times. This sequence joins TRBV7-9 and TRBJ2-2; D perhaps matches TRBD2 (6 bases). Trimming left V 5 bases short and J 2 bases short, with 9 bases between. In germline, CDR1 is SEHNR, CDR2 FQNEAQ (reference sequence). The CDR3 has 14 amino acids. CDR3 amino acids: CASSDGTNTGELFF. The CDR3 DNA reads as TGTGCCAGCAGCGACGGGACTAACACCGGGGAGCTGTTTTTT.

The chain couples TRBV7-2 to TRBJ2-3; TRBD1 matches 7 bases. V was clipped by 3 bases and J by 0 bases; unmatched bases: 12. The CDR3 is 18 residues long. Germline V gene sequence: CDR1 SGHTA, CDR2 FQGNSA. The CDR3 DNA reads as TGTGCCAGCAGCTTGCCCAGGGGGTCTTTCCCTAGCACAGATACGCAGTATTTT. Translation: CASSLPRGSFPSTDTQYF. Together with reference TRBV7-2 and TRBJ2-3, the CDR3 gives the full variable domain: GAGVSQSPSNKVTEKGKDVELRCDPISGHTALYWYRQSLGQGLEFLIYFQGNSAPDKSGLPSDRFSAERTGGSVSTLTIQRTQQEDSAVYLCASSLPRGSFPSTDTQYFGPGTRLTVL.

This clonotype occurred a few times. The genes are TRBV7-8 and TRBJ2-5; a possible D gene is TRBD2 (6 bases). CDR1 is SGHVS, CDR2 FQNEAQ, per germline. The CDR3 runs to 11 residues. Trimming pared 4 bases from V and 10 bases from J, leaving 10 bases between. The CDR3 DNA sequence: TGTGCCAGCAGCTACGGAGGGGACCAGTACTTC. It codes for CASSYGGDQYF.

Details on this clonotype: This could be a read error, since a much larger clone is one nucleotide away. The J gene is TRBJ1-1, the V gene TRBV7-9, with D unresolved. Germline assignment: CDR1 SEHNR and CDR2 FQNEAQ (reference sequence). This CDR3 region has 12 residues. Trimming took 1 base from V and 4 from J, leaving 4 bases between them. The CDR3 loop is CASSLVSTEAFF. In DNA, the CDR3 is TGTGCCAGCAGCTTAGTTAGCACTGAAGCTTTCTTT.

This chain uses TRBV7-9 with TRBJ2-3; 12 bases align to TRBD2. V lost 5 bases, J lost 0 bases, and 15 bases stayed unmatched. The CDR3 has 20 amino acids. Germline loops: CDR1 SEHNR, CDR2 FQNEAQ (reference sequence). The CDR3 nucleotides read TGTGCCAGCAGCCCAGGACTAGCGGGGCGAATTCACTCTAGCACAGATACGCAGTATTTT. Protein sequence: CASSPGLAGRIHSSTDTQYF.

The chain links TRBV28 to TRBJ2-7; D may be TRBD1 (6 bases). Germline-derived CDR1 and CDR2 are MDHEN and SYDVKM. The V gene lost 5 bases and the J gene lost 2 bases, with 16 bases spanning the gap. The CDR3 sequence is 15 residues long. The CDR3 loop reads CASSPNRVSAYEQYF. The CDR3, as DNA: TGTGCCAGCAGTCCCAACAGGGTATCTGCCTACGAGCAGTACTTC.

The chain employs TRBV6-8 and TRBJ2-7; 8 bases line up with TRBD1. CDR1 and CDR2 from the germline V gene are MNHGY and SAAAGT. This CDR3 is built from 14 residues. With 6 bases clipped from V and 2 bases from J, the junction kept 6 bases outside the gene matches. The CDR3 DNA reads as TGTGCCAGCAGGGCACCGGGACAGGCCTACGAGCAGTACTTC. The encoded protein is CASRAPGQAYEQYF.

The rearrangement joins TRBV20-1 to TRBJ1-3, with 10 bases fitting TRBD1. This CDR3 has 15 amino acids. With V trimmed by 5 bases and J by 4 bases, 8 bases remained unmatched. The germline V gene encodes CDR1 DFQATT and CDR2 SNEGSKA (reference sequence). CDR3 sequence: CSAASGTGVGNTIYF. The DNA for the CDR3 is TGCAGTGCTGCGAGCGGGACAGGGGTCGGAAACACCATATATTTT.

The chain recombines TRBV6-2 or TRBV6-3 with TRBJ1-1; 7 nucleotides agree with TRBD1. Germline CDR1 reads MNHEY; CDR2 reads SVGEGT. CDR3 length: 14 residues. J gave up 1 base and V 6 bases, and 5 bases lay outside the gene matches. CDR3 amino acids: CASRGGTENTEAFF. In DNA, the CDR3 is TGTGCCAGCAGGGGCGGGACAGAGAACACTGAAGCTTTCTTT.

This clonotype was observed a handful of times. V gene TRBV7-9 combines with J gene TRBJ2-7; D is possibly TRBD2 (6 bases). V gave up 4 bases and J gave up 5 bases, with 12 bases separating them. The CDR3 spans 13 residues. CDR1 and CDR2 (germline): SEHNR, FQNEAQ (reference sequence). CDR3 amino acids: CASSSPSADEQYF. CDR3 DNA: TGTGCCAGCAGCTCCCCTAGCGCGGACGAGCAGTACTTC.